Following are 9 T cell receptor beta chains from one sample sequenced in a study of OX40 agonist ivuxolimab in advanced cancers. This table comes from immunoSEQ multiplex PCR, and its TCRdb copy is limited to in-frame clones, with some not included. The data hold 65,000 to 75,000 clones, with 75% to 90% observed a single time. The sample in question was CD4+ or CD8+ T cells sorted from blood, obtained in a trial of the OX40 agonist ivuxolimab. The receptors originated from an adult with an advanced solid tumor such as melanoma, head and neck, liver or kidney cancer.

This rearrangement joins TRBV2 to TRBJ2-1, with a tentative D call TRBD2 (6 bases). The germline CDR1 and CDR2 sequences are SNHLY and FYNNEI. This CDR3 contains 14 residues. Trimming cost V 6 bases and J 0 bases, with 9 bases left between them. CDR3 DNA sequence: TGTGCCAGCAGCCTAGCGTCCTCCTACAATGAGCAGTTCTTC. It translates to CASSLASSYNEQFF.

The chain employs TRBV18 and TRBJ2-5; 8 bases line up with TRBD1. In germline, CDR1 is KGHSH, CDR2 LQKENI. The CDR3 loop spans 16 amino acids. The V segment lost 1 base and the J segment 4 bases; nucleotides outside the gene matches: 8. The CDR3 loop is CASSPQQTGTGETQYF. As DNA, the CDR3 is TGTGCCAGCTCACCACAGCAGACAGGGACAGGAGAGACCCAGTACTTC.

The CDR3 region is CASSLVRGYNSPLHF. In DNA, the CDR3 is TGTGCCAGCAGCTTAGTGCGGGGTTATAATTCACCCCTCCACTTT. The chain combines TRBV11-2 with TRBJ1-6, with D hard to call. Germline V gene sequence: CDR1 SGHAT, CDR2 FQNNGV. This CDR3 has 15 residues. V was trimmed by 1 base and J by 4 bases, leaving 8 bases between them.

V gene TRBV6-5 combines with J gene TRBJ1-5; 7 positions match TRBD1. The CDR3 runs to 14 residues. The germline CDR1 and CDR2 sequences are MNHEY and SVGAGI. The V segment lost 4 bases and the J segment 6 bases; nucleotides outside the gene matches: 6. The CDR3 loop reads CASSSFRGGQPQHF. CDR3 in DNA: TGTGCCAGCAGTTCGTTCAGGGGGGGTCAGCCCCAGCATTTT.

CDR3 sequence (DNA): TGCGCCAGCGTGGGCGGGGGGAAAGAGACCCAGTACTTC. This codes for CASVGGGKETQYF. V and J are TRBV5-1 and TRBJ2-5; 8 bases match TRBD2. Per germline, CDR1 SGHRS and CDR2 YFSETQ. Trimming took 7 bases from V and 3 from J; bases not matched to a gene: 5. There are 13 residues in the CDR3.

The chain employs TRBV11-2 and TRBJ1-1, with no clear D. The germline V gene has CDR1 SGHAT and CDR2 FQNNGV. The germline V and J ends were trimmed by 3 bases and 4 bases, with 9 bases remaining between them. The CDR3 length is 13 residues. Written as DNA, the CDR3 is TGTGCCAGCAGCTTTACGGGGAGCACTGAAGCTTTCTTT. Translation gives CASSFTGSTEAFF.

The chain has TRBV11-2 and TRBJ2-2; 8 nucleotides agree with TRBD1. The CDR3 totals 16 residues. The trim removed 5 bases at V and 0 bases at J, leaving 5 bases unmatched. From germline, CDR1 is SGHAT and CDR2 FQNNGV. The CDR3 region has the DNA TGTGCCAGCAGCCGCGGACAGGGACCGAACACCGGGGAGCTGTTTTTT. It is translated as CASSRGQGPNTGELFF.

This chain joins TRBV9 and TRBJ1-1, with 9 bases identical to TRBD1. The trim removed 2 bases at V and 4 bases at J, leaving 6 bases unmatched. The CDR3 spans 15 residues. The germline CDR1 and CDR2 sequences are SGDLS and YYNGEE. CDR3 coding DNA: TGTGCCAGCAGCGTTGGACAGGGGTGGGCCACTGAAGCTTTCTTT. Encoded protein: CASSVGQGWATEAFF.

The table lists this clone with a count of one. This CDR3 reads CASSPPGTSGRGEQFF. CDR3 sequence (DNA): TGTGCCAGCAGCCCCCCCGGGACTAGCGGGCGAGGGGAGCAGTTCTTC. The rearrangement uses TRBV7-2 and TRBJ2-1; TRBD2 matches at 12 bases. Germline loops: CDR1 SGHTA, CDR2 FQGNSA. The CDR3 runs 16 residues. Unmatched junction bases numbered 12, after V lost 5 bases and J lost 10 bases.